The subject of this entry is one T cell receptor (beta chain). The data are from a study of blood T cell repertoires in COVID-19. Study summary: Italy, Spain and the United States were the sources of the convalescent and acute COVID-19 samples. From T cells, B-cell-depleted T cells, or PBMCs came the material, which was cDNA or gDNA.

Under the authors' procedure: Reference gene primer amplification yielded estimated nucleated cell counts. Measured with immunoSEQ multiplex PCR; TCRdb has only the in-frame clones, and not every one. D and trimming come from the DNA, and the V and J calls and clone size come from that table. The sample lists over 35,000 clones, 65% to 80% occurring once. CDR1 is LGHNA and CDR2 is YNFKEQ in the germline V gene. This CDR3 is 13 amino acids long. V was trimmed by 6 bases and J by 10 bases, leaving 16 bases between them. This chain links TRBV4-2 with TRBJ1-5; D is unclear. This TCR came from a man aged 55 to 70 with active COVID-19. What was sequenced was peripheral blood. In nucleotides, the CDR3 is TGTGCCAGCAGTGACATTATGGCAACACCCCAGCATTTT. Protein: CASSDIMATPQHF.